One and the same sample provided the 21 T cell receptor beta chains below, sequenced in a study of regulatory T cells in long-lasting Graves disease. Time point defined: newly diagnosed GD, antithyroid drugs for less than 3 months. Construction of the TCR library relied on RNA isolated from PBMCs. Arm-PCR of CDR3 regions and iRepertoire HTBI primers were used to build TCR beta libraries. TCRdb called the multiplex PCR reads again in MiXCR, with one record for every CDR3 protein. The data show roughly 530,000 distinct CDR3 sequences, with roughly a sixth seen just once and around 25% held by the top ten. This sample was shared with a second study, whose subject was T cells in Graves' hyperthyroidism and ophthalmopathy.

The source material was peripheral blood mononuclear cells (PBMCs), sampled at new diagnosis, from a patient treated with antithyroid drugs. These receptors were taken from a middle-aged woman with Graves disease.

This chain joins TRBV27 and TRBJ1-2, with D unresolved. The CDR3 consists of 15 residues. With 6 bases removed from V and 4 bases from J, the gap between germline ends came to 18 bases. Germline CDR1 MNHEY, CDR2 SMNVEV (reference sequence). CDR3 in amino acids: CASSVADKNTYGYTF. The CDR3 DNA reads TGTGCCAGCAGCGTAGCAGATAAGAATACCTATGGCTACACCTTC.

There are many counts of this clonotype. The rearrangement uses TRBV7-8 and TRBJ2-2; D not resolved. Germline V gene lookup returns CDR1 SGHVS and CDR2 FQNEAQ. This CDR3 region has 14 residues. V was pared by 1 base and J by 10 bases, with 13 bases between. CDR3 residues: CASSLEAGTEELFF. CDR3 in DNA: TGTGCCAGCAGCTTAGAGGCCGGCACGGAGGAGCTGTTTTTT.

Remarks on this clonotype: A far larger clone is one nucleotide away, so this likely arose from a read error. It is likely a read error, because the conserved phenylalanine at the end of the CDR3 is missing. This chain links TRBV6-1 with TRBJ1-1; D not certain. This CDR3 region has 12 residues. The V end lost 6 bases, the J end lost 1 base, and 6 bases lay between the germline ends. Germline V gene lookup returns CDR1 MNHNS and CDR2 SASEGT. The CDR3 here is CASRRANTEAFL. In nucleotides, the CDR3 is TGTGCCAGCAGAAGAGCGAACACTGAAGCTTTCCTT.

This clonotype was found many times. The chain employs TRBV6-1 and TRBJ2-1; D is unclear. Trimming shortened V by 6 bases and J by 0 bases, and 15 bases separated the two germline ends. The CDR3 extends over 16 amino acids. Germline V lookup: CDR1 MNHNS, CDR2 SASEGT. CDR3 amino acids: CASRHYEDRSYNEQFF. The CDR3 DNA sequence: TGTGCCAGCAGACATTATGAGGACCGCTCCTACAATGAGCAGTTCTTC.

This clonotype was counted a few times. V gene TRBV19 combines with J gene TRBJ2-7; weak D call: TRBD2 (5 bases). Trimming removed 5 bases from V and 0 bases from J, with 11 bases in between. CDR1 and CDR2 from the germline V gene are LNHDA and SQIVND (reference sequence). This CDR3 has 14 residues. CDR3 DNA: TGTGCCAGTAGTTCGTCGGAGGTCTCCTACGAGCAGTACTTC. Residues: CASSSSEVSYEQYF.

This clonotype was recorded at least ten times. V gene TRBV6-5 combines with J gene TRBJ1-2; no reliable D call. Trimming took off 0 bases at V and 3 bases at J, with 8 bases between the two ends. This CDR3 is built from 14 residues. Germline CDR1 MNHEY, CDR2 SVGAGI. The CDR3 coding sequence is TGTGCCAGCAGTTACTCGAGTGGAGACTATGGCTACACCTTC. Translation: CASSYSSGDYGYTF.

This rearrangement joins TRBV29-1 to TRBJ1-1; D unclear. This CDR3 has 11 residues. Trimming took 6 bases from V and 4 from J, leaving 9 bases between them. Germline loops: CDR1 SQVTM, CDR2 ANQGSEA. As DNA, the CDR3 is TGCAGCGTATGGTGGGGCACTGAAGCTTTCTTT. Amino acids: CSVWWGTEAFF. The entire variable domain, with the rest obtained from reference TRBV29-1 and TRBJ1-1, is as follows: SAVISQKPSRDICQRGTSLTIQCQVDSQVTMMFWYRQQPGQSLTLIATANQGSEATYESGFVIDKFPISRPNLTFSTLTVSNMSPEDSSIYLCSVWWGTEAFFGQGTRLTVV.

This clonotype has at least ten counts. The chain employs TRBV12-3 or TRBV12-4 and TRBJ1-4; 10 bases are shared with TRBD1. V lost 5 bases, J lost 7 bases, and 10 bases stayed unmatched. This CDR3 has 16 residues. Here the CDR3 reads CASSPTGTGESEKLFF. The CDR3 bases are TGTGCCAGCAGTCCTACGGGGACAGGGGAGAGTGAAAAACTGTTTTTT.

The rearrangement links TRBV20-1 to TRBJ2-1, with TRBD2 identical over 8 bases. CDR3 length: 14 residues. The germline V gene encodes CDR1 DFQATT and CDR2 SNEGSKA (reference sequence). The V and J ends lost 5 bases and 7 bases, in that order; junction bases with no gene match: 10. For the CDR3, the DNA is TGCAGTGCTGCCCTAACTAGCGGTAAAAATGAGCAGTTCTTC. It specifies CSAALTSGKNEQFF.

The J gene is TRBJ1-2, the V gene TRBV5-4, with 9 bases aligning to TRBD1. Trimming removed 0 bases from V and 8 bases from J; junction bases left unmatched: 5. CDR3 length: 14 amino acids. Germline V lookup: CDR1 SGHNT, CDR2 YYREEE (reference sequence). The CDR3 protein is CASSLEQGARGYTF. CDR3 in DNA: TGTGCCAGCAGCTTGGAACAGGGGGCGAGGGGCTACACCTTC.

This chain connects TRBV19 to TRBJ2-2; tentative D call: TRBD1 (6 bases). This CDR3 is 17 amino acids long. Germline V gene lookup returns CDR1 LNHDA and CDR2 SQIVND (reference sequence). V was clipped by 6 bases and J by 6 bases, with 23 bases between them. This CDR3 reads CASSLLEGTIAAGELFF. The CDR3 DNA reads TGTGCCAGTAGCCTACTCGAGGGGACAATCGCCGCCGGGGAGCTGTTTTTT.

Comments on this clonotype: An end of the junction differs from the germline gene, which may be a read error. This chain joins TRBV12-3 or TRBV12-4 and TRBJ2-3; D might be TRBD2 (6 bases). CDR3 length equals 13 residues. CDR3 region: CASSLALGGGPLF. The DNA of the CDR3 is TGTGCCAGCAGTTTAGCGCTCGGGGGTGGACCTCTCTTT.

The CDR3 here is CASGQGAENTEAFF. Here the CDR3 DNA reads TGTGCCAGCGGGCAGGGGGCAGAGAACACTGAAGCTTTCTTT. The chain is built from TRBV2 and TRBJ1-1, with 8 bases identical to TRBD1. Germline V lookup: CDR1 SNHLY, CDR2 FYNNEI. Unmatched junction bases numbered 6, after V lost 8 bases and J lost 1 base. The CDR3 covers 14 residues.

The table lists this clonotype with a few counts. V usage is TRBV30 and J usage is TRBJ1-6, with 7 bases that match TRBD1. This CDR3 has 14 amino acids. Trimming at V came to 0 bases and at J to 15 bases, leaving 11 bases not matched to a gene. The germline V gene has CDR1 GTSNPN and CDR2 SVGIG (reference sequence). CDR3 amino acids: CAWSVGSTSGGLHF. The CDR3 DNA reads TGTGCCTGGAGTGTAGGTTCGACTTCAGGGGGCCTCCACTTT.

The chain is built from TRBV7-3 and TRBJ1-1; TRBD1 agrees at 7 bases. Germline CDR1 SGHTA, CDR2 FQGTGA. V shed 5 bases and J 7 bases; nucleotides not matched to a gene: 7. The CDR3 runs to 13 residues. CDR3 nucleotides: TGTGCCAGCAGCGCCGACAGGGAGGGTGAAGCTTTCTTT. Amino acid sequence: CASSADREGEAFF.

The genes are TRBV11-2 and TRBJ2-2, with 7 bases aligning to TRBD1. The CDR3 has 15 amino acids. V shed 5 bases, J shed 4 bases, and the junction held 7 bases outside the gene matches. Germline V gene sequence: CDR1 SGHAT, CDR2 FQNNGV. The CDR3 loop reads CASSPDRSGTGELFF. CDR3 DNA: TGTGCCAGCAGCCCGGACAGGTCAGGCACCGGGGAGCTGTTTTTT.

The chain employs TRBV25-1 and TRBJ1-5; tentative D call: TRBD1 (6 bases). Deletions cut 3 bases from V and 1 base from J, with 13 bases between. The CDR3 sequence is 16 residues long. CDR1 and CDR2 (germline): MGHDK, SYGVNS. The CDR3 coding sequence is TGTGCCAGCAGTGAGGGAGGGGGAAGCAGCAATCAGCCCCAGCATTTT. This codes for CASSEGGGSSNQPQHF.

In its sample, this clonotype was seen many times. The CDR3 nucleotides read TGTGCCAGCACCCACCGGGCCTACACCGCCAATCAGCCCCAGCATTTT. Protein product: CASTHRAYTANQPQHF. The chain couples TRBV6-1 to TRBJ1-5; D unresolved. The germline CDR1 and CDR2 sequences are MNHNS and SASEGT. With 7 bases removed from V and 3 bases from J, the gap between germline ends came to 19 bases. This CDR3 is built from 16 residues.

This clonotype came up many times. V usage is TRBV3-1 and J usage is TRBJ2-3; 11 bases agree with TRBD2. The ends lost 6 bases at V and 6 bases at J; junction bases unmatched: 8. This CDR3 comprises 15 residues. Germline CDR1 and CDR2: LGHDT and YNNKEL (reference sequence). CDR3 coding DNA: TGTGCCAGCAGATCCACTAGCGGGGGTTCCGATACGCAGTATTTT. This sequence encodes CASRSTSGGSDTQYF.

The rearrangement links TRBV5-6 to TRBJ1-1, with TRBD1 identical over 9 bases. Germline CDR1 SGHDT, CDR2 YYEEEE. Trimming removed 4 bases from V and 6 bases from J; junction bases left unmatched: 19. The CDR3 spans 18 residues. The CDR3 spells CASSLPGTGRTLGAEAFF. The DNA of the CDR3 is TGTGCCAGCAGCCTTCCGGGGACAGGGAGGACCTTAGGGGCTGAAGCTTTCTTT.

This clonotype was seen a few times. A much larger clone lies one base from this, so it may be a read error. This chain connects TRBV28 to TRBJ1-5; 7 bases map to TRBD1. This CDR3 spans 15 amino acids. Trimming cost V 5 bases and J 6 bases; bases outside gene matches: 10. CDR1 is MDHEN, CDR2 SYDVKM, per germline. The CDR3 sequence is CASSVGTARSQPQHF. DNA for the CDR3: TGTGCCAGCAGTGTGGGGACAGCAAGGAGTCAGCCCCAGCATTTT.